This T cell receptor beta chain stems from a study of naive and memory T cell subsets (dated by TCRdb to about 2017). Background on the whole study: Sorted naive and memory T cell subsets from peripheral blood were analyzed in the study using a UMI-based, open-source pipeline for TCR alpha and beta sequencing. IgG serology results and the functional CMV T cell responses were in complete agreement. RNA was DNase-treated and reverse transcribed with TCR constant-region primers, mostly using SuperScript III.

There are many counts of this clonotype. What this receptor recognizes is not known. No much larger clonotype is one base removed from it; base qualities were not supplied. Receptor amplification or capture employed UMI-ligation and nested PCR. The beta constant-region primer was an equimolar mix of two oligonucleotides covering both TRBC1 and TRBC2. Four rounds of PCR were used to amplify ligated cDNA, with nested alpha and beta constant-region primers being used together with the SP2 primer. A single-stranded oligonucleotide carrying the SP2 primer and a 12-nucleotide UMI was ligated to the 3' end of the cDNA by T4 RNA ligase 1. Incubation of the ligation reaction was carried out at 16 degrees C for about 20-24 hours. PCR2 was usually performed as a SYBR Green qPCR and halted at a preset threshold so that over-amplification would not occur. Apart from the first purification, every purification step used Agencourt AMPure XP magnetic beads. Library quantification was done by Qubit, followed by a TapeStation check on which the main peak was expected at around 650 bp. The pooled libraries were sequenced on an Illumina MiSeq using v2 2x251 paired-end kits, which usually yielded about 0.9-2.1 million reads per sample. Libraries were pooled at approximately 3.6 nM per sample, and about 4.5-7% PhiX was added to improve cluster recognition. For the original study's pipeline: Decombinator assigned V and J genes to Demultiplexor-processed FASTQ reads by tag matching, allowing a single base-pair mismatch. Collapsinator used UMIs to correct both sequencing errors and frequency errors arising from PCR heterogeneity. TCRs were translated and CDR3s were extracted from the conserved cysteine to the FGXG phenylalanine by CDR3Translator, with non-productive sequences being flagged. Gini, Shannon entropy and inverse Simpson indices were computed after subsampling the repertoires to the same number of UMI-defined TCRs. Clonotype abundance distributions were fitted to a power law by maximum likelihood within the linear range. On one naive CD8 sample, the pipeline and MIGEC gave similar UMI counts, unique TCR numbers and clonal distributions. The repertoires were searched for roughly 7,900 CMV-associated CDR3 sequences that had been compiled from VDJdb and a published dataset. The public reads were reanalyzed by TCRdb: fastp trimming at Q25, MiXCR alignment, in-frame beta chains only. Entries are consolidated by CDR3 protein sequence, retaining the most common genes and DNA. These V and J calls rely on TCRdb rather than the paper's analysis. The sample yields about 23,000 distinct CDR3 sequences; roughly 10% were counted once. The ten largest clones capture 22% of the sample.

Trimming removed 1 base from V and 9 bases from J, leaving 7 bases between the germline ends. CDR3 length: 13 amino acids, cysteine to phenylalanine. Of all the DNA, just the CDR3 is kept, 39 bases in frame from base 1. CDR1 SEHNR and CDR2 FQNEAQ were looked up in the germline V gene (reference sequence). Study-level results and caveats: The repertoire findings for the naive and memory subsets could not be validated against a ground truth because none was available. After error correction, only a single occurrence was seen for over 95% of naive TCR sequences, so much steeper abundance distributions were produced than in memory subsets. Clonotypes were defined as single alpha or beta chain sequences, not paired alpha/beta receptors. RNA-based TCR counts may be influenced by expression changes linked to T cell activation and differentiation. The abundance of TCRs followed a power law with an exponent that differed between naive and memory subsets yet stayed consistent across the three individuals. In both CD4 and CD8 cells, a rise in Gini index and a fall in Shannon and inverse Simpson diversity were observed from naive through CM, EM and EMRA.

TCR alpha and beta chain libraries were amplified separately from the second PCR step onward. To determine each donor's CMV status, fresh PBMCs were stimulated overnight with CMV viral lysate, and IFNgamma production from CD4+ T cells was then assessed. CD4 T cells were positively selected with Miltenyi beads, followed by positive selection of CD8 T cells from the CD4-negative fraction. Cells were stained for CD3, CD4, CD8, CD45RA, CD27 and a live/dead dye and were sorted on a BD Aria II into four subsets based on CD45RA and CD27. A few healthy volunteers provided blood, and each donor's sample was split into CD4 and CD8 T cells and then further divided into four differentiation subsets. About 130 ml of peripheral blood was collected from each donor, and PBMC were isolated from the blood using Ficoll-Paque PLUS density-gradient centrifugation. After sorting, cells were lysed in RLT buffer, RNA was extracted using a Qiagen RNeasy kit, and the extracted RNA was stored at -80 degrees C.

The specimen sequenced was central memory CD8+ T cells from blood. The cell subset or site label, as the study defines it: central memory, CD45RA- CD27+. The TCR originated in a human donor in good health. The chain is encoded by TRBV7-9 joined to TRBJ1-6, with TRBD1 as a weak D call on 6 bases. The encoded CDR3 is CASSLEGGSPLHF. The nucleotides read TGTGCCAGCAGCTTAGAAGGGGGTTCACCCCTCCACTTT.